This TCR beta chain was identified during a study of blood T cells in healthy people across ages. Findings and caveats of the study: There was a strong correlation between TCR beta diversity and naive T cell percentage.

Note on this clonotype: Its matching antigen is unknown.

Germline trimming cut 5 bases from V and 5 bases from J; bases unmatched to any gene: 7. The CDR3 has 14 amino acids. Germline assignment: CDR1 SGHTA and CDR2 FQGTGA. Primed by a sample-barcoded 5' primer and a J-beta primer mix, a second PCR proceeded for roughly 7 to 11 cycles. A template-switch adaptor with 12 random nucleotides tagged each cDNA molecule. Each single sample gave us at least 2.5 million CDR3-containing paired-end reads. TCRdb analysed the 5' RACE reads with MiXCR anew, one entry per CDR3 protein. The table records more than 800,000 distinct CDR3 sequences, under 55% of them present only once.

This sequence joins TRBV7-3 and TRBJ2-3, with 7 bases lining up with TRBD2. Specimen: blood. This TCR derives from a woman aged 60-70 years in good health. CDR3 bases: TGTGCCAGCAGCCCCGGCGGGGGTGGAGATACGCAGTATTTT. Protein sequence: CASSPGGGGDTQYF.